These 32 T cell receptor beta chains share one sample of origin, sequenced in a study of blood T cell repertoires in COVID-19. The protocol was immunoSEQ multiplex PCR, while the TCRdb copy is restricted to in-frame clones and leaves out a portion. Here the sample spans over 100,000 clones, 88% being singletons. Material: peripheral blood. The source is a man in his fifties or sixties with acute or convalescent COVID-19.

The chain employs TRBV4-1 and TRBJ2-1; the D gene is possibly TRBD1 (6 bases). The CDR3 spans 14 residues. Germline values: CDR1 MGHRA, CDR2 YSYEKL. V was shortened by 3 bases and J by 10 bases, with 16 bases between the two germline ends. CDR3 nucleotides: TGCGCCAGCAGCCACCCCACAGGGCAACGGGAGCAGTTCTTC. Its translation: CASSHPTGQREQFF.

This chain uses TRBV6-5 with TRBJ1-1, with 9 bases fitting TRBD1. The CDR3 has 15 amino acids. CDR1 is MNHEY, CDR2 SVGAGI, per germline. The junction had 9 bases not matched to a gene; V was cut back by 6 bases and J by 4 bases. This chain's CDR3 is CASRTGGGPATEAFF. In DNA form, the CDR3 reads TGTGCCAGCAGGACAGGGGGGGGTCCCGCCACTGAAGCTTTCTTT.

V is TRBV27 and J is TRBJ1-1; D might be TRBD1 (5 bases). The germline gives CDR1 MNHEY, CDR2 SMNVEV (reference sequence). There are 13 residues in the CDR3. Trimming removed 7 bases from V and 6 bases from J, with 15 bases in between. The CDR3 loop is CASTFRRGAEAFF. Here the CDR3 DNA reads TGTGCCAGCACCTTCAGGAGGGGAGCTGAAGCTTTCTTT.

As concerns this clone: One end of the junction fails to match germline, which may point to a read error. The identical CDR3 is also encoded by other nucleotide sequences in the sample. The rearrangement uses TRBV28 and TRBJ1-1; tentative D call: TRBD1 (5 bases). The CDR3 contains 13 residues. Germline loops: CDR1 MDHEN, CDR2 SYDVKM. CDR3 DNA sequence: TGTGCCAGCAGGACAGACTTGAACACTGAAGCCTTCTTT. The encoded protein is CASRTDLNTEAFF.

This sequence joins TRBV28 and TRBJ1-1; the D gene is possibly TRBD1 (6 bases). CDR3 size: 15 residues. V lost 6 bases and J lost 6, with 20 bases in between. Looked up from germline, CDR1 is MDHEN and CDR2 is SYDVKM. CDR3 bases: TGTGCCAGCAGCTCCGGGACACGGGTCCTTGCTGAAGCTTTCTTT. This sequence encodes CASSSGTRVLAEAFF.

The genes are TRBV3-1 (or the pseudogene TRBV3-2) and TRBJ2-7; D uncertain. V lost 0 bases and J lost 3, with 12 bases in between. Germline lookup yields CDR1 LGHDT and CDR2 YNNKEL (reference sequence). This CDR3 contains 15 residues. CDR3 region: CASSQDRLMIYEQYF. The CDR3 nucleotides are TGTGCCAGCAGCCAAGATAGACTCATGATCTACGAGCAGTACTTC.

This chain uses TRBV10-1 with TRBJ2-1; 7 nucleotides match TRBD1. Germline CDR1 reads WNHNN; CDR2 reads SYGVQD (reference sequence). The CDR3 spans 13 residues. J gave up 4 bases and V 8 bases, and 5 bases lay outside the gene matches. Written as DNA, the CDR3 is TGCGCCAGCGGCCGGGACAGATACAATGAGCAGTTCTTC. Encoded protein: CASGRDRYNEQFF.

This chain joins TRBV19 and TRBJ2-3, with TRBD2 identical over 8 bases. The germline CDR1 and CDR2 sequences are LNHDA and SQIVND (reference sequence). V shed 9 bases and J 8 bases; nucleotides not matched to a gene: 10. CDR3 length: 13 residues. The CDR3 here is CASTSGSGGTQYF. The CDR3 DNA sequence: TGTGCCAGCACCAGCGGGAGCGGTGGTACGCAGTATTTT.

The chain joins TRBV28 to TRBJ1-4; D gene ambiguous. The CDR3 is made up of 14 amino acids. The V end was cut by 7 bases, the J end by 7 bases, with 16 bases between. From germline, CDR1 is MDHEN and CDR2 SYDVKM. The CDR3 DNA is TGTGCCAGCACCCTGTCTGACTTTGGTGAAAAACTGTTTTTT. Translated: CASTLSDFGEKLFF.

The V and J genes are TRBV5-1 and TRBJ1-4; D perhaps matches TRBD1 (5 bases). V shed 0 bases and J shed 7 bases, with 13 bases lying between them. CDR3 length: 15 amino acids. The germline V gene has CDR1 SGHRS and CDR2 YFSETQ. The CDR3 sequence is CASSLVVGQGEKLFF. The CDR3 DNA reads as TGCGCCAGCAGCTTGGTAGTCGGTCAGGGTGAAAAACTGTTTTTT.

J is TRBJ2-3 and V is TRBV4-1, with TRBD2 as a possible D gene (5 bases). With 0 bases removed from V and 8 bases from J, the gap between germline ends came to 15 bases. Germline CDR1 reads MGHRA; CDR2 reads YSYEKL. CDR3 length: 15 amino acids. The CDR3 DNA follows: TGCGCCAGCAGCCAAGATGGACTCGGAGCCTCTACGCAGTATTTT. It codes for CASSQDGLGASTQYF.

The chain couples TRBV6-4 to TRBJ1-2; D possibly corresponds to TRBD1 (5 bases). CDR1 and CDR2 from the germline V gene are MRHNA and SNTAGT. Deletions cut 6 bases from V and 5 bases from J, with 28 bases between. The CDR3 consists of 18 residues. The CDR3, as DNA: TGTGCCAGCAGCGATACCCGAAGGGTGACAGAAAATTTTTATGGCTACACCTTC. Its protein product is CASSDTRRVTENFYGYTF.

V and J are TRBV19 and TRBJ2-1; TRBD2 aligns across 8 bases. Germline assignment: CDR1 LNHDA and CDR2 SQIVND (reference sequence). The CDR3 consists of 15 residues. The J segment lost 9 bases and the V segment lost 3 bases, leaving 10 bases of the junction unmatched. The DNA for the CDR3 is TGTGCCAGTAGTATTTTCGGGACTAGAGAGACTGAGCAGTTCTTC. Translation: CASSIFGTRETEQFF.

This chain joins TRBV29-1 and TRBJ1-1, with 9 bases lining up with TRBD1. CDR3 length equals 13 residues. Germline V gives CDR1 SQVTM, CDR2 ANQGSEA. The V segment lost 6 bases and the J segment 4 bases; nucleotides outside the gene matches: 6. Here the CDR3 DNA reads TGCAGCGTCATCCGGGACAGGGCCACTGAAGCTTTCTTT. Translating it yields CSVIRDRATEAFF. Full variable domain (rest looked up from reference TRBV29-1 and TRBJ1-1): SAVISQKPSRDICQRGTSLTIQCQVDSQVTMMFWYRQQPGQSLTLIATANQGSEATYESGFVIDKFPISRPNLTFSTLTVSNMSPEDSSIYLCSVIRDRATEAFFGQGTRLTVV.

V and J are TRBV5-5 and TRBJ1-4, with D uncertain. The CDR3 spans 16 residues. V was cut by 0 bases and J by 10 bases, with 19 bases left in between. Germline CDR1 and CDR2: SGHKS and YYEKEE (reference sequence). Here the CDR3 reads CASSLDRVEVGGKLFF. For the CDR3, the DNA is TGTGCCAGCAGCTTGGACCGGGTGGAAGTAGGTGGAAAACTGTTTTTT.

V is TRBV4-1 and J is TRBJ1-2, with D tentatively TRBD1 (6 bases). Germline V gene lookup returns CDR1 MGHRA and CDR2 YSYEKL. V was trimmed by 0 bases and J by 2 bases, leaving 13 bases between them. This CDR3 has 16 residues. CDR3: CASSQDGAGANYGYTF. The CDR3 DNA follows: TGCGCCAGCAGCCAAGATGGGGCAGGGGCCAACTATGGCTACACCTTC.

This clone came up a few times. CDR3 nucleotide sequence: TGTGCCAGCAGCTTAGGTGGCGGTGGCGAGCTGTTTTTT. It specifies CASSLGGGGELFF. The genes are TRBV7-9 and TRBJ2-2; D remains ambiguous. CDR3 size: 13 residues. Trimming cost V 1 base and J 11 bases, with 11 bases left between them. Germline V gene data show CDR1 as SEHNR and CDR2 as FQNEAQ (reference sequence). Variable domain in full (rest from reference TRBV7-9 and TRBJ2-2): DTGVSQNPRHKITKRGQNVTFRCDPISEHNRLYWYRQTLGQGPEFLTYFQNEAQLEKSRLLSDRFSAERPKGSFSTLEIQRTEQGDSAMYLCASSLGGGGELFFGEGSRLTVL.

This chain links TRBV29-1 with TRBJ2-7; 10 nucleotides agree with TRBD1. Germline V CDR1 and CDR2: SQVTM, ANQGSEA. This CDR3 contains 13 residues. With V trimmed by 7 bases and J by 5 bases, 8 bases remained unmatched. This chain's CDR3 is CSARTGGIDEQYF. The DNA for the CDR3 is TGCAGCGCTCGGACAGGGGGAATCGACGAGCAGTACTTC.

The chain carries TRBV7-9 and TRBJ2-3; 9 bases align to TRBD1. The CDR3 is 16 residues long. The V and J ends lost 6 bases and 3 bases, in that order; junction bases with no gene match: 10. Germline-derived CDR1 and CDR2 are SEHNR and FQNEAQ (reference sequence). This chain's CDR3 is CASSPSGTGWTDTQYF. As DNA, the CDR3 is TGTGCCAGCAGTCCCTCCGGGACAGGGTGGACAGATACGCAGTATTTT. The full variable domain, in which reference TRBV7-9 and TRBJ2-3 provide the parts outside the CDR3, is DTGVSQNPRHKITKRGQNVTFRCDPISEHNRLYWYRQTLGQGPEFLTYFQNEAQLEKSRLLSDRFSAERPKGSFSTLEIQRTEQGDSAMYLCASSPSGTGWTDTQYFGPGTRLTVL.

The count of this clone is one. V and J are TRBV19 and TRBJ2-1, with 10 positions matching TRBD2. Per the germline V gene, CDR1 is LNHDA and CDR2 is SQIVND (reference sequence). This CDR3 is 15 amino acids long. Germline trimming cut 6 bases from V and 0 bases from J; bases unmatched to any gene: 2. The CDR3 loop reads CASRTSGASYNEQFF. The CDR3 DNA follows: TGTGCCAGTAGAACTAGCGGGGCCTCCTACAATGAGCAGTTCTTC.

The chain is built from TRBV18 and TRBJ1-6, with D unclear. The CDR3 is made up of 12 amino acids. Germline V CDR1 and CDR2: KGHSH, LQKENI. Trimming pared 4 bases from V and 12 bases from J, leaving 10 bases between. This CDR3 reads CASSLPQQPLHF. The CDR3 DNA sequence: TGTGCCAGCTCACTGCCGCAACAACCCCTCCACTTT.

V usage is TRBV10-3 and J usage is TRBJ1-6, with TRBD1 matching 10 bases. The CDR3 spans 16 residues. Germline CDR1 ENHRY, CDR2 SYGVKD. Losses at the gene ends were 11 bases for V and 6 bases for J; bases not matched to a gene: 13. The CDR3: CASTGGPSVSNSPLHF. The CDR3 coding sequence is TGTGCCTCGACAGGGGGCCCTTCAGTGAGTAATTCACCCCTCCACTTT.

The J gene is TRBJ2-5, the V gene TRBV4-2; 11 bases fit TRBD2. Germline CDR1 reads LGHNA; CDR2 reads YNFKEQ. After removal of 1 base from V and 3 bases from J, the junction contained 4 bases not matched to a gene. The length of the CDR3 is 16 residues. CDR3 region: CASSQVVAGGEETQYF. The DNA for the CDR3 is TGTGCCAGCAGCCAAGTGGTAGCGGGGGGGGAAGAGACCCAGTACTTC.

The rearrangement joins TRBV28 to TRBJ2-7, with 7 bases aligning to TRBD2. Germline-derived CDR1 and CDR2 are MDHEN and SYDVKM. The length of the CDR3 is 13 residues. J gave up 3 bases and V 8 bases, and 7 bases lay outside the gene matches. The CDR3 loop reads CASGFPSGYEQYF. The CDR3 nucleotides read TGTGCCAGCGGGTTTCCTAGCGGCTACGAGCAGTACTTC.

The chain combines TRBV30 with TRBJ1-5; D gene uncertain. This CDR3 has 15 residues. In germline, CDR1 is GTSNPN, CDR2 SVGIG (reference sequence). V lost 0 bases to trimming and J lost 1 base, with 10 bases between them. The CDR3 loop is CAWSVPPGSNQPQHF. DNA of the CDR3: TGTGCCTGGAGTGTACCCCCAGGCAGCAATCAGCCCCAGCATTTT.

V and J are TRBV2 and TRBJ2-7; 9 positions agree with TRBD2. Germline V gene data show CDR1 as SNHLY and CDR2 as FYNNEI. The CDR3 extends over 16 amino acids. The V and J ends lost 1 base and 4 bases, in that order; junction bases with no gene match: 8. CDR3 DNA: TGTGCCAGCAGTGAAGGAATAGCGGGAGTATTTTACGAGCAGTACTTC. Its protein product is CASSEGIAGVFYEQYF.

V gene TRBV27 combines with J gene TRBJ2-1; 7 positions agree with TRBD1. This CDR3 is 14 amino acids long. Trimming took 5 bases from V and 4 from J; bases not matched to a gene: 5. Per germline, CDR1 MNHEY and CDR2 SMNVEV (reference sequence). CDR3 nucleotide sequence: TGTGCCAGCAGTCCGACGACAGGGTACAATGAGCAGTTCTTC. Amino acid sequence: CASSPTTGYNEQFF.

The chain combines TRBV9 with TRBJ1-2, with 9 bases that match TRBD1. The CDR3 loop spans 14 amino acids. Germline loops: CDR1 SGDLS, CDR2 YYNGEE. The V and J ends lost 2 bases and 7 bases, in that order; junction bases with no gene match: 6. Here the CDR3 reads CASSVDRGYGGYTF. DNA for the CDR3: TGTGCCAGCAGCGTTGACAGGGGGTATGGTGGCTACACCTTC.

The rearrangement uses TRBV2 and TRBJ1-2; 9 bases map to TRBD1. With 7 bases clipped from V and 5 bases from J, the junction kept 8 bases outside the gene matches. Germline CDR1 and CDR2: SNHLY and FYNNEI. The CDR3 covers 14 residues. The CDR3 region is CASTSTGTGYGYTF. Here the CDR3 DNA reads TGTGCCAGCACCTCAACCGGGACAGGGTATGGCTACACCTTC.

The J gene is TRBJ1-4, the V gene TRBV5-1, with TRBD1 matching 9 bases. CDR1 and CDR2 (germline): SGHRS, YFSETQ. With V trimmed by 5 bases and J by 0 bases, 8 bases remained unmatched. The CDR3 covers 17 residues. In DNA, the CDR3 is TGCGCCAGCAGACCCGGGACAGGGTCTCCAACTAATGAAAAACTGTTTTTT. It encodes CASRPGTGSPTNEKLFF. The full variable domain, its missing parts supplied by reference TRBV5-1 and TRBJ1-4, is KAGVTQTPRYLIKTRGQQVTLSCSPISGHRSVSWYQQTPGQGLQFLFEYFSETQRNKGNFPGRFSGRQFSNSRSEMNVSTLELGDSALYLCASRPGTGSPTNEKLFFGSGTQLSVL.

The chain links TRBV5-1 to TRBJ2-1, with TRBD2 matching over 13 bases. The CDR3 has 19 amino acids. V shed 4 bases and J 0 bases; nucleotides not matched to a gene: 10. CDR1 SGHRS and CDR2 YFSETQ come from the germline V gene. The CDR3 reads CASSPGLAGTTGSYNEQFF. The CDR3 coding sequence is TGCGCCAGCAGCCCGGGACTAGCGGGGACGACAGGCTCCTACAATGAGCAGTTCTTC. Full variable domain (rest looked up from reference TRBV5-1 and TRBJ2-1): KAGVTQTPRYLIKTRGQQVTLSCSPISGHRSVSWYQQTPGQGLQFLFEYFSETQRNKGNFPGRFSGRQFSNSRSEMNVSTLELGDSALYLCASSPGLAGTTGSYNEQFFGPGTRLTVL.

J is TRBJ1-2 and V is TRBV28; 7 nucleotides align to TRBD1. Germline CDR1 and CDR2: MDHEN and SYDVKM. J lost 4 bases, V lost 6 bases, and 8 bases had no gene match. The CDR3 totals 14 residues. The CDR3 loop is CASSSYGTAYGYTF. CDR3 coding DNA: TGTGCCAGCAGCTCCTACGGGACAGCCTATGGCTACACCTTC.